Presented here are 26 T cell receptor beta chains from one specimen sequenced in a study of naive and memory T cell subsets. The beta constant-region primer was an equimolar mix of two oligonucleotides covering TRBC1 and TRBC2. TCRdb processed the UMI-ligation and nested PCR reads anew with MiXCR; each CDR3 protein has one entry. The sample holds 150,000 or so distinct CDR3 sequences; over 15% are singletons and the top ten take roughly 0.14%. Sequences were obtained from naive CD4+ T cells from blood. Receptor source: a human donor in good health.

The chain couples TRBV6-5 to TRBJ1-4; TRBD1 is a possible D gene (5 bases). V was cut by 8 bases and J by 8 bases, with 18 bases left in between. CDR1 and CDR2 (germline): MNHEY, SVGAGI. This CDR3 comprises 14 residues. Here the CDR3 reads CASRSGGSGEKLFF. The CDR3 DNA is TGTGCCAGCCGTAGCGGGGGGTCTGGGGAAAAACTGTTTTTT.

This clonotype was seen a few times. The chain has TRBV12-3 or TRBV12-4 and TRBJ2-7, with 9 bases that match TRBD2. CDR3 length: 15 residues. Losses at the gene ends were 5 bases for V and 4 bases for J; bases not matched to a gene: 9. The CDR3 loop reads CASSLLAGNPYEQYF. CDR3 nucleotide sequence: TGTGCCAGCAGTCTCCTAGCGGGAAACCCATACGAGCAGTACTTC.

This clonotype was counted a few times. The chain joins TRBV11-1 to TRBJ1-5; D uncertain. There are 12 residues in the CDR3. Between the trimmed V and J ends, which lost 2 bases and 4 bases, there was a span of 3 bases. The germline gives CDR1 SGHAT, CDR2 FQDESV (reference sequence). The CDR3 protein is CASSLKNQPQHF. DNA for the CDR3: TGTGCCAGCAGCTTAAAGAATCAGCCCCAGCATTTT. The whole variable domain, remainder taken from reference TRBV11-1 and TRBJ1-5, is EAEVAQSPRYKITEKSQAVAFWCDPISGHATLYWYRQILGQGPELLVQFQDESVVDDSQLPKDRFSAERLKGVDSTLKIQPAELGDSAMYLCASSLKNQPQHFGDGTRLSIL.

This clonotype was seen more than once but under ten times. The chain joins TRBV10-3 to TRBJ2-2, with D hard to call. This CDR3 is built from 13 residues. CDR1 and CDR2 from the germline V gene are ENHRY and SYGVKD. V was trimmed by 3 bases and J by 6 bases, leaving 8 bases between them. The CDR3 reads CAISERVAGELFF. The CDR3 DNA follows: TGTGCCATCAGTGAACGAGTTGCCGGGGAGCTGTTTTTT.

There are a few counts of this clonotype. The rearrangement uses TRBV6-2 or TRBV6-3 and TRBJ1-1; the D gene is possibly TRBD1 (5 bases). CDR1 is MNHEY and CDR2 is SVGEGT in the germline V gene. V was pared by 6 bases and J by 3 bases, with 17 bases between. The CDR3 is 15 residues long. The CDR3 protein is CASRSPGTADTEAFF. The DNA of the CDR3 is TGTGCCAGCAGATCTCCCGGGACCGCGGACACTGAAGCTTTCTTT.

This clonotype was recorded a few times. The chain joins TRBV28 to TRBJ2-3, with D possibly TRBD2 on 5 matching bases. CDR1 and CDR2 (germline): MDHEN, SYDVKM. Trimming removed 2 bases from V and 4 bases from J, with 13 bases in between. CDR3 length: 15 amino acids. CDR3 residues: CASSLLSGESDTQYF. The CDR3 nucleotides are TGTGCCAGCAGTTTACTTTCTGGGGAGTCAGATACGCAGTATTTT. Using reference TRBV28 and TRBJ2-3 for the parts outside the CDR3, the full variable domain is DVKVTQSSRYLVKRTGEKVFLECVQDMDHENMFWYRQDPGLGLRLIYFSYDVKMKEKGDIPEGYSVSREKKERFSLILESASTNQTSMYLCASSLLSGESDTQYFGPGTRLTVL.

This chain links TRBV12-3 or TRBV12-4 with TRBJ1-5, with 7 positions matching TRBD1. The CDR3 is 15 residues long. V lost 2 bases, J lost 3 bases, and 4 bases stayed unmatched. The CDR3 spells CASSLQQGNNQPQHF. The CDR3 region has the DNA TGTGCCAGCAGTTTACAACAGGGGAACAATCAGCCCCAGCATTTT.

Many counts were recorded for this clonotype. V is TRBV20-1 and J is TRBJ1-1, with 8 bases that match TRBD1. CDR3 size: 14 residues. Losses at the gene ends were 1 base for V and 4 bases for J; bases not matched to a gene: 5. Germline V lookup: CDR1 DFQATT, CDR2 SNEGSKA (reference sequence). CDR3 in DNA: TGCAGTGCTAGAGGCAGGGGGCCTTTCACTGAAGCTTTCTTT. Protein product: CSARGRGPFTEAFF.

The chain joins TRBV3-1 to TRBJ2-7; the D is unclear. CDR1 LGHDT and CDR2 YNNKEL come from the germline V gene (reference sequence). The V end lost 3 bases, the J end lost 5 bases, and 5 bases lay between the germline ends. The CDR3 totals 11 residues. CDR3 DNA sequence: TGTGCCAGCAGCCAGGGGAACGAGCAGTACTTC. It is translated as CASSQGNEQYF.

This clonotype was found a few times. V usage is TRBV6-6 and J usage is TRBJ2-7; D is undetermined. The CDR3 has 11 residues. Germline V gives CDR1 MNHNY, CDR2 SVGAGI (reference sequence). Between the trimmed V and J ends, which lost 1 base and 5 bases, there was a span of 3 bases. CDR3 region: CASSYFHEQYF. The CDR3 nucleotides are TGTGCCAGCAGTTACTTCCACGAGCAGTACTTC.

The chain couples TRBV3-1 to TRBJ2-2, with TRBD2 matching over 7 bases. The junction had 10 bases not matched to a gene; V was cut back by 6 bases and J by 3 bases. Per germline, CDR1 LGHDT and CDR2 YNNKEL (reference sequence). This CDR3 spans 16 amino acids. The CDR3 DNA reads as TGTGCCAGCAGTAACGGACCAGCGGGATACACCGGGGAGCTGTTTTTT. Amino acid sequence: CASSNGPAGYTGELFF.

In its sample, this clonotype was seen a few times. This chain uses TRBV12-3 or TRBV12-4 with TRBJ2-1; possible D gene TRBD2, 6 bases. Trimming cost V 6 bases and J 8 bases, with 8 bases left between them. There are 11 residues in the CDR3. In DNA form, the CDR3 reads TGTGCCAGCAGGTCGGGGGATGAGCAGTTCTTC. Protein: CASRSGDEQFF.

CDR3 nucleotide sequence: TGCAGCATGGGGGGACTAGCTGCCTACAATGAGCAGTTCTTC. Residues: CSMGGLAAYNEQFF. This chain connects TRBV29-1 to TRBJ2-1; TRBD2 matches at 9 bases. Germline V gene lookup returns CDR1 SQVTM and CDR2 ANQGSEA. The CDR3 has 14 amino acids. V shed 8 bases and J 2 bases; nucleotides not matched to a gene: 7.

This clonotype has only a few counts. This chain links TRBV2 with TRBJ1-1; D is perhaps TRBD1 (5 bases). The CDR3 totals 15 residues. Per the germline V gene, CDR1 is SNHLY and CDR2 is FYNNEI. V lost 6 bases to trimming and J lost 1 base, with 15 bases between them. The CDR3 is CASRHPGRENTEAFF. In DNA, the CDR3 is TGTGCCAGCAGGCACCCGGGACGGGAGAACACTGAAGCTTTCTTT.

The chain combines TRBV7-9 with TRBJ1-5; 8 bases agree with TRBD1. Germline loops: CDR1 SEHNR, CDR2 FQNEAQ (reference sequence). V gave up 1 base and J gave up 10 bases; unmatched junction bases: 9. The CDR3 is made up of 15 amino acids. CDR3 bases: TGTGCCAGCAGCTTAGGAGGACAGGGTGATCGACCCCAGCATTTT. It specifies CASSLGGQGDRPQHF.

The gene calls are TRBV7-9 and TRBJ2-1; 10 nucleotides agree with TRBD2. V shed 6 bases, J shed 1 base, and the junction held 18 bases outside the gene matches. Germline lookup yields CDR1 SEHNR and CDR2 FQNEAQ (reference sequence). CDR3 size: 20 residues. Here the CDR3 reads CASSNIGGSGRSTSYNEQFF. The CDR3 DNA is TGTGCCAGCAGTAATATAGGGGGTAGCGGGAGGTCTACGTCCTACAATGAGCAGTTCTTC.

V usage is TRBV12-3 or TRBV12-4 and J usage is TRBJ1-1; perhaps TRBD1 as D (6 bases). V shed 8 bases and J shed 1 base, with 8 bases lying between them. The CDR3 has 12 amino acids. CDR3: CASLDRNTEAFF. CDR3 coding DNA: TGTGCCAGCCTGGACAGGAACACTGAAGCTTTCTTT.

The J gene is TRBJ1-2, the V gene TRBV5-1, with D possibly matching TRBD1 (6 bases). The CDR3 totals 14 residues. The germline V gene has CDR1 SGHRS and CDR2 YFSETQ. V lost 5 bases and J lost 0, with 11 bases in between. The CDR3 DNA sequence: TGCGCCAGCAGGGAACAGGGAGCTAACTATGGCTACACCTTC. Translation: CASREQGANYGYTF. The full variable domain, rest sourced from reference TRBV5-1 and TRBJ1-2, is KAGVTQTPRYLIKTRGQQVTLSCSPISGHRSVSWYQQTPGQGLQFLFEYFSETQRNKGNFPGRFSGRQFSNSRSEMNVSTLELGDSALYLCASREQGANYGYTFGSGTRLTVV.

This clonotype was found many times. The rearrangement links TRBV5-1 to TRBJ2-1; D is ambiguous. Trimming stripped 0 bases from V and 7 bases from J, with 11 bases between. There are 14 residues in the CDR3. The germline gives CDR1 SGHRS, CDR2 YFSETQ. The CDR3: CASSLESLGNEQFF. The CDR3 DNA is TGCGCCAGCAGCTTGGAGTCTCTAGGGAATGAGCAGTTCTTC.

The chain combines TRBV19 with TRBJ1-1; 8 bases map to TRBD1. The CDR3 covers 16 residues. Germline assignment: CDR1 LNHDA and CDR2 SQIVND (reference sequence). Trimming took 6 bases from V and 0 from J; bases not matched to a gene: 9. CDR3 in amino acids: CASRLDRAWVNTEAFF. The CDR3 nucleotides read TGTGCCAGTAGATTGGACAGGGCCTGGGTGAACACTGAAGCTTTCTTT.

This clonotype was seen ten or more times. The chain combines TRBV12-3 or TRBV12-4 with TRBJ1-5, with 8 nucleotides matching TRBD1. V was clipped by 1 base and J by 9 bases; unmatched bases: 11. The CDR3 totals 16 residues. The CDR3 DNA reads TGTGCCAGCAGTTTAGTGACAGGGGCCCCCAGTCGGCCCCAGCATTTT. This sequence encodes CASSLVTGAPSRPQHF.

This chain connects TRBV5-1 to TRBJ2-5, with D possibly TRBD2 on 6 matching bases. The CDR3 contains 16 residues. Germline V gene sequence: CDR1 SGHRS, CDR2 YFSETQ. V was shortened by 0 bases and J by 0 bases, with 12 bases between the two germline ends. Here the CDR3 reads CASSLGVLANQETQYF. The CDR3 DNA reads TGCGCCAGCAGCTTGGGGGTTCTAGCGAACCAAGAGACCCAGTACTTC.

The chain has TRBV2 and TRBJ2-7; possible D gene TRBD1, 5 bases. V gave up 8 bases and J gave up 6 bases, with 14 bases separating them. The CDR3 has 12 residues. CDR1 is SNHLY and CDR2 is FYNNEI in the germline V gene. The CDR3, as DNA: TGTGCCAGCGGGGCAAGACAACGCGAGCAGTACTTC. The encoded protein is CASGARQREQYF.

The V call is TRBV2, the J call TRBJ2-1; 10 bases map to TRBD1. CDR1 is SNHLY and CDR2 is FYNNEI in the germline V gene. The junction had 7 bases not matched to a gene; V was cut back by 5 bases and J by 6 bases. The CDR3 totals 15 residues. As DNA, the CDR3 is TGTGCCAGCAGTCGACAGGGGGCAGGTTCCAATGAGCAGTTCTTC. It encodes CASSRQGAGSNEQFF.

V gene TRBV28 combines with J gene TRBJ2-3; TRBD2 agrees at 11 bases. The CDR3 runs to 17 residues. Germline CDR1 MDHEN, CDR2 SYDVKM. V dropped 5 bases and J dropped 2; count of bases not matched to a gene: 9. DNA of the CDR3: TGTGCCAGCAGTGAAACGGGACTAGCGGAGACCACAGATACGCAGTATTTT. It codes for CASSETGLAETTDTQYF.

This clonotype was detected only a few times. The chain recombines TRBV12-3 or TRBV12-4 with TRBJ1-1; D is undetermined. V was trimmed by 3 bases and J by 4 bases, leaving 9 bases between them. This CDR3 is built from 13 residues. In DNA, the CDR3 is TGTGCCAGCAGTTTTGCCTGGGGCACTGAAGCTTTCTTT. Amino acid sequence: CASSFAWGTEAFF.